The source of this T cell receptor (beta chain) is a study of CD8 T cells in Susac syndrome. An amount of RNA that ranged from roughly 0.45 to 1 ug was reverse transcribed with random hexamers. An immunoSEQ multiplex PCR amplified TCR beta CDR3 over 54 Vbeta and 13 Jbeta. TCRdb processed the immunoSEQ multiplex PCR reads anew with MiXCR; each CDR3 protein has one entry. Of 160,000 or so distinct CDR3 sequences listed, approximately 90% are singletons. Trimming cost V 6 bases and J 0 bases, with 12 bases left between them. This CDR3 comprises 13 residues. Germline CDR1 SQVTM, CDR2 ANQGSEA. This clonotype was detected a few times.

The chain recombines TRBV29-1 with TRBJ2-7, with TRBD1 as a possible D gene (5 bases). Material for sequencing was CD4+ T cells from PBMCs. The origin of this receptor is a human donor in good health. CDR3 in amino acids: CSVLGASSYEQYF. The CDR3 nucleotides read TGCAGCGTGCTAGGGGCAAGCTCCTACGAGCAGTACTTC.